The 20 T cell receptor beta chains given below trace back to one sample, sequenced in a study of T cell responses to AZD1222 COVID-19 vaccine. The table came from immunoSEQ multiplex PCR; TCRdb's copy has only in-frame clones and leaves some out. The repertoire includes 150,000 or so clones, just under 95% of them detected once, and roughly 5% sits in the top ten. The specimen comprised peripheral blood, sampled on day 0 of AZD1222 vaccination. Receptor source: an adult in good health.

This sequence joins TRBV5-1 and TRBJ2-1; tentatively, D is TRBD1 (5 bases). V lost 2 bases and J 9 bases, leaving 9 bases between the germline ends. The CDR3 sequence is 12 residues long. Germline values: CDR1 SGHRS, CDR2 YFSETQ. The CDR3: CASSLRGTEQFF. The CDR3 coding sequence is TGCGCCAGCAGCTTAAGGGGTACTGAGCAGTTCTTC.

The genes are TRBV5-1 and TRBJ1-2; D ambiguous. The germline V gene has CDR1 SGHRS and CDR2 YFSETQ. Trimming stripped 1 base from V and 8 bases from J, with 15 bases between. This CDR3 spans 14 amino acids. CDR3 DNA: TGCGCCAGCAGCTTGCGTGGAGAGCGTTGGGGCTACACCTTC. It codes for CASSLRGERWGYTF.

This chain connects TRBV6-1 to TRBJ2-2, with 10 bases fitting TRBD2. Trimming took 4 bases from V and 1 from J; bases not matched to a gene: 6. Germline V CDR1 and CDR2: MNHNS, SASEGT. The CDR3 covers 17 residues. The CDR3 nucleotides are TGTGCCAGCAGTGCGGCTAGCGGGGGCGTGAACACCGGGGAGCTGTTTTTT. Translation: CASSAASGGVNTGELFF.

The sample holds a few counts of this clone. The chain combines TRBV28 with TRBJ2-7, with TRBD2 as a possible D gene (7 bases). Germline CDR1 is MDHEN and CDR2 is SYDVKM. The V end was cut by 11 bases, the J end by 3 bases, with 17 bases between. The CDR3 loop spans 13 amino acids. The CDR3 reads CAAGAAPLYEQYF. The CDR3 DNA reads as TGTGCCGCGGGGGCGGCCCCCCTCTACGAGCAGTACTTC.

This clone was seen a single time. The rearrangement links TRBV11-2 to TRBJ2-7; D call uncertain. In germline, CDR1 is SGHAT, CDR2 FQNNGV. The V end was cut by 6 bases, the J end by 4 bases, with 13 bases between. This CDR3 comprises 13 residues. The CDR3 here is CASRKDRVYEQYF. The CDR3 DNA is TGTGCCAGCAGAAAAGATAGGGTATACGAGCAGTACTTC.

This sequence joins TRBV5-1 and TRBJ1-3; the D gene is possibly TRBD1 (5 bases). The CDR3 runs 17 residues. The V gene's germline CDR1 is SGHRS and CDR2 YFSETQ. With 4 bases removed from V and 4 bases from J, the gap between germline ends came to 21 bases. The CDR3 reads CASSGTQGSFAGNTIYF. As DNA, the CDR3 is TGCGCCAGCAGCGGAACCCAGGGATCCTTTGCCGGAAACACCATATATTTT.

This clone was recorded only once. This chain connects TRBV5-1 to TRBJ1-1; TRBD1 is a possible D gene (6 bases). The CDR3 covers 14 residues. Germline CDR1 and CDR2: SGHRS and YFSETQ. V was shortened by 4 bases and J by 8 bases, with 18 bases between the two germline ends. This CDR3 is CASSLRGNPGEAFF. DNA for the CDR3: TGCGCCAGCAGCCTGAGGGGGAACCCTGGAGAAGCTTTCTTT. Looking up the rest from reference TRBV5-1 and TRBJ1-1 gives the full variable domain: KAGVTQTPRYLIKTRGQQVTLSCSPISGHRSVSWYQQTPGQGLQFLFEYFSETQRNKGNFPGRFSGRQFSNSRSEMNVSTLELGDSALYLCASSLRGNPGEAFFGQGTRLTVV.

This clone has a single count. V gene TRBV28 combines with J gene TRBJ1-2; possibly TRBD1 for D (6 bases). This CDR3 has 14 amino acids. In germline, CDR1 is MDHEN, CDR2 SYDVKM. V shed 6 bases and J shed 8 bases, with 19 bases lying between them. CDR3 protein: CASSFRGNSDGYTF. CDR3 bases: TGTGCCAGCAGCTTTAGGGGGAATTCAGACGGCTACACCTTC.

The chain recombines TRBV7-2 with TRBJ2-7, with TRBD2 matching over 10 bases. Germline assignment: CDR1 SGHTA and CDR2 FQGNSA. With V trimmed by 0 bases and J by 10 bases, 9 bases remained unmatched. The CDR3 loop spans 15 amino acids. The DNA for the CDR3 is TGTGCCAGCAGCTTAGCATTGAGGACTAGCGGCCAACAGTACTTC. Translation gives CASSLALRTSGQQYF.

This clone was counted a single time. The chain couples TRBV2 to TRBJ2-1; maybe TRBD1 (6 bases). Germline assignment: CDR1 SNHLY and CDR2 FYNNEI. Trimming removed 7 bases from V and 6 bases from J, with 13 bases in between. CDR3 size: 13 residues. The CDR3 here is CASIPGHLNEQFF. CDR3 DNA sequence: TGTGCCAGCATTCCGGGACACCTCAATGAGCAGTTCTTC.

The rearrangement joins TRBV27 to TRBJ1-1, with 8 bases that match TRBD1. This CDR3 is 14 amino acids long. With V trimmed by 6 bases and J by 6 bases, 9 bases remained unmatched. Germline V CDR1 and CDR2: MNHEY, SMNVEV (reference sequence). The CDR3 nucleotides are TGTGCCAGCAGCACGAACCCAGGGGGCTCTGAAGCTTTCTTT. It yields the protein CASSTNPGGSEAFF.

The V gene is TRBV5-6, the J gene TRBJ1-1; possible D gene TRBD1, 5 bases. The CDR3 totals 15 residues. Trimming took 1 base from V and 4 from J, leaving 14 bases between them. Germline CDR1 and CDR2: SGHDT and YYEEEE. The DNA for the CDR3 is TGTGCCAGCAGCTTGCGGGGGACCACCACCACTGAAGCTTTCTTT. Amino acid sequence: CASSLRGTTTTEAFF. The full variable domain, its missing parts supplied by reference TRBV5-6 and TRBJ1-1, is DAGVTQSPTHLIKTRGQQVTLRCSPKSGHDTVSWYQQALGQGPQFIFQYYEEEERQRGNFPDRFSGHQFPNYSSELNVNALLLGDSALYLCASSLRGTTTTEAFFGQGTRLTVV.

This chain joins TRBV19 and TRBJ2-3; TRBD1 might be the D (5 bases). The germline V gene encodes CDR1 LNHDA and CDR2 SQIVND (reference sequence). This CDR3 spans 12 amino acids. The CDR3 reads CATDASSDTQYF. CDR3 DNA: TGTGCGACAGACGCGTCCTCGGATACGCAGTATTTT.

The chain is built from TRBV7-9 and TRBJ1-2; D unresolved. CDR1 is SEHNR, CDR2 FQNEAQ, per germline (reference sequence). The CDR3 loop spans 12 amino acids. V dropped 1 base and J dropped 4 bases, with 4 bases sitting between them. The CDR3 DNA sequence: TGTGCCAGCAGCTTAGAGACCTATGGCTACACCTTC. Its translation: CASSLETYGYTF.

The rearrangement links TRBV5-4 to TRBJ2-1; TRBD1 matches 7 bases. The CDR3 contains 14 residues. The V gene's germline CDR1 is SGHNT and CDR2 YYREEE (reference sequence). Trimming removed 5 bases from V and 5 bases from J; junction bases left unmatched: 7. Written as DNA, the CDR3 is TGTGCCAGCAGATACAGGGGCCGCGACAATGAGCAGTTCTTC. Its protein product is CASRYRGRDNEQFF.

This chain links TRBV28 with TRBJ1-5; D not resolved. Trimming removed 5 bases from V and 2 bases from J, with 13 bases in between. The CDR3 extends over 15 amino acids. Germline V gene sequence: CDR1 MDHEN, CDR2 SYDVKM. The CDR3 loop reads CASSPPDIGNQPQHF. Written as DNA, the CDR3 is TGTGCCAGCAGTCCCCCGGATATCGGCAATCAGCCCCAGCATTTT.

CDR3 in amino acids: CASNGDSYSNQPQHF. CDR3 in DNA: TGTGCCAGCAACGGAGACAGTTATAGCAATCAGCCCCAGCATTTT. The chain combines TRBV7-2 with TRBJ1-5; weak D call: TRBD1 (5 bases). The V end was cut by 7 bases, the J end by 0 bases, with 13 bases between. This CDR3 has 15 residues. CDR1 is SGHTA, CDR2 FQGNSA, per germline.

The V call is TRBV28, the J call TRBJ1-1, with 9 nucleotides matching TRBD1. The J segment lost 0 bases and the V segment lost 7 bases, leaving 18 bases of the junction unmatched. There are 19 residues in the CDR3. Germline V gives CDR1 MDHEN, CDR2 SYDVKM. CDR3 in DNA: TGTGCCAGCACCGGAGGACAGGGGACCCCACCATATCTGAACACTGAAGCTTTCTTT. Translated: CASTGGQGTPPYLNTEAFF.

The genes are TRBV27 and TRBJ2-7; D remains unclear. V lost 2 bases and J lost 3, with 14 bases in between. CDR1 and CDR2 from the germline V gene are MNHEY and SMNVEV (reference sequence). This CDR3 has 15 residues. The CDR3 here is CASSLQADSYYEQYF. In DNA form, the CDR3 reads TGTGCCAGCAGTTTACAGGCTGACTCCTACTACGAGCAGTACTTC.

This chain connects TRBV7-2 to TRBJ1-6, with TRBD1 as a possible D gene (5 bases). The CDR3 has 13 residues. The germline V gene encodes CDR1 SGHTA and CDR2 FQGNSA. The V end was cut by 5 bases, the J end by 7 bases, with 9 bases between. The CDR3 spells CASSQGPNSPLHF. CDR3 coding DNA: TGTGCCAGCAGCCAGGGACCCAATTCACCCCTCCACTTT. Using reference TRBV7-2 and TRBJ1-6 for the parts outside the CDR3, the full variable domain is GAGVSQSPSNKVTEKGKDVELRCDPISGHTALYWYRQSLGQGLEFLIYFQGNSAPDKSGLPSDRFSAERTGGSVSTLTIQRTQQEDSAVYLCASSQGPNSPLHFGNGTRLTVT.